This TCR beta chain was captured in a study of early T cells in non-severe SARS-CoV-2 infection. Study-level background: Sequencing of unsorted whole blood was done on bulk RNA, leaving chains unpaired. Study-level findings and limits: VDJdb-based annotation leaned toward anti-spike CD8 responses and missed private and CD4 specificities.

There are many counts of this clonotype. The antigen is not known. Germline CDR1 and CDR2: SGHTA and FQGNSA. There are 17 residues in the CDR3. V lost 6 bases to trimming and J lost 12 bases; unmatched junction nucleotides: 17. cDNA molecules, individually, were tagged with unique molecular identifiers. A single record per CDR3 protein comes from TCRdb applying MiXCR to the 5' RACE reads. Altogether 100,000 to 150,000 distinct CDR3 sequences are present, about 15% being singletons, with the ten largest covering about a fifth. The material sequenced was whole blood. The TCR comes from an adult who was a healthcare worker with PCR-confirmed SARS-CoV-2 infection or an uninfected control (not recorded which). The chain links TRBV7-2 to TRBJ2-1, with TRBD2 identical over 13 bases. The CDR3 DNA is TGTGCCAGCAGAACTACTAGCGGGGGGGCCGCCTTAGGAGGGCAGTTCTTC. Its protein is CASRTTSGGAALGGQFF. Full variable domain (remainder filled in from reference TRBV7-2 and TRBJ2-1): GAGVSQSPSNKVTEKGKDVELRCDPISGHTALYWYRQSLGQGLEFLIYFQGNSAPDKSGLPSDRFSAERTGGSVSTLTIQRTQQEDSAVYLCASRTTSGGAALGGQFFGPGTRLTVL.